This paragraph covers one T cell receptor beta chain sequence. What this receptor recognizes is not known. Base quality data are lacking; no much larger clone is found one base away. Germline trimming amounts to 10 bases on V and 2 bases on J, with 10 as the count of junction bases outside the gene matches. From the cysteine through the phenylalanine, the CDR3 covers 15 amino acids. Only the CDR3 DNA is retained, 45 bases long and in frame from the first base. The CDR1 and CDR2 encoded by the germline V gene are KGHDR and SFDVKD. Samples from volunteer blood donors who had recovered from COVID-19 were contributed by a second Seattle source. Collaborating institutions collected whole blood in K2EDTA tubes following their own protocols. For TCRbeta analysis, collaborators shipped samples in one of three forms: frozen whole blood, isolated PBMCs, or DNA extracted from either of those sample types. TCRbeta CDR3 regions were amplified from genomic DNA by means of the immunoSEQ Assay, a bias-controlled multiplex PCR. Concerning the study's data processing: The number of nucleated cells in each sample was estimated by amplification of reference gene primers within the assay. To quantify the absolute abundance of each unique TCRbeta CDR3 rearrangement, sequence reads were collapsed and filtered. For each sample, productive Simpson clonality was calculated as the square root of Simpson's diversity index across productive rearrangements. Entries here come from immuneACCESS through TCRdb and include only in-frame sequences with V and J called. Some clones fail to appear in such tables; in the studies checked, an unresolved V gene covers under half of the shortfall, and the cause of the remainder is unknown. The DNA was the basis for D and trimming; V, J and clone size are from that table. Across this sample there are 150,000 to 200,000 clones, with around 87% seen only once. The ten largest clonotypes hold 0.7% to 0.9% of the sample.

This record belongs to a study of blood T cell repertoires in COVID-19 (dated by TCRdb to about 2020). With regard to the full study: The collaborator samples originated in the United States, Italy and Spain and spanned the acute and convalescent phases of COVID-19. The material from the prospective study consisted of cDNA or gDNA derived from T cells, B-cell-depleted T cells, or PBMCs. The dataset comprised deeply sampled blood TCRbeta repertoires from subjects exposed to, actively infected with, or recovered from COVID-19. The repertoires were made available in a free public database intended to serve as a resource for research on the immune response to SARS-CoV-2. The samples were drawn from the first 160 participants of the ongoing ImmuneRACE study and from more than 1,000 subjects provided by 6 global collaborators. A de-identified subject ID, COVID-19 status, age in years and sex were almost always included in the sample metadata. Where available, HLA class I and class II types were obtained from metadata supplied by the sample provider rather than from assay-based typing.

The paper as a whole reports these results and caveats: Clinical and demographic metadata were provided uncurated, with the amount varying by source and participant.

The V and J genes are TRBV24-1 and TRBJ2-1, with 7 bases aligning to TRBD1. This receptor was taken from a woman between 18 and 29 years old who had recovered from COVID-19. The sequenced sample consisted of peripheral blood. The nucleotide sequence is TGTGCCACAAGGGGCGACAGGGCCGCCTACAATGAGCAGTTCTTC. This sequence encodes CATRGDRAAYNEQFF.